This TCR beta chain was found in a study of breast tumors, draining lymph nodes, adjacent tissues. Overall study results and limits: Tumor and nontumor repertoires were significantly more similar in luminal-like than in basal-like breast cancer.

This clonotype was observed many times. Its antigen is currently unknown. TCRdb reprocessed the multiplex PCR reads via MiXCR and lists one record per CDR3 protein. The sample comprises some 130,000 distinct CDR3 sequences, around 20% of which are singletons, and just over 2.5% rests with the top ten. The lymph nodes were axillary draining lymph nodes from breast cancer patients. The length of the CDR3 is 18 residues. CDR1 SGHRS and CDR2 YFSETQ come from the germline V gene. The junction had 12 bases not matched to a gene; V was cut back by 4 bases and J by 0 bases. V usage is TRBV5-1 and J usage is TRBJ2-1; TRBD2 matches at 8 bases. The sequence came from a female donor with breast cancer. Some clones in this sample may be carry-over from other donors' samples. Sequences were obtained from axillary lymph node tissue. The DNA of the CDR3 is TGCGCCAGCAGCATAAGGCGACTAGCGTACAGCTCCTACAATGAGCAGTTCTTC. This translates into CASSIRRLAYSSYNEQFF.